Included here is one T cell receptor beta chain sequence, with context. Its antigen is not known. Uncontrolled infection, other autoimmune disease, pregnancy or lactation barred patients from enrollment. RNA transcripts gave rise to amplified TCR beta CDR3 regions. Initially, a first-round RT-PCR of the TCR CDR3 employed the HTBI primer set. TCRdb passed the multiplex PCR reads through MiXCR, listing each CDR3 protein once. In the table there are 530,000 or so distinct CDR3 sequences, 40% to 55% of which are singletons. The CDR3 extends over 13 amino acids. Germline-derived CDR1 and CDR2 are SNHLY and FYNNEI. J lost 2 bases, V lost 10 bases, and 5 bases had no gene match. This sample is part of a study of T cells in Graves' hyperthyroidism and ophthalmopathy. Study-level findings and limits: Patients with ophthalmopathy were separated from those with stable hyperthyroidism by a 13 V-J model.

V gene TRBV2 combines with J gene TRBJ2-7; TRBD1 matches at 10 bases. Sequencing used peripheral blood or thyroid tissue (not recorded which). The TCR originated in a woman between 18 and 29 years old with Graves' hyperthyroidism. The CDR3 coding sequence is TGTGCCACTGCCGGGACAGGGGCCTACGAGCAGTACTTC. It translates to CATAGTGAYEQYF.